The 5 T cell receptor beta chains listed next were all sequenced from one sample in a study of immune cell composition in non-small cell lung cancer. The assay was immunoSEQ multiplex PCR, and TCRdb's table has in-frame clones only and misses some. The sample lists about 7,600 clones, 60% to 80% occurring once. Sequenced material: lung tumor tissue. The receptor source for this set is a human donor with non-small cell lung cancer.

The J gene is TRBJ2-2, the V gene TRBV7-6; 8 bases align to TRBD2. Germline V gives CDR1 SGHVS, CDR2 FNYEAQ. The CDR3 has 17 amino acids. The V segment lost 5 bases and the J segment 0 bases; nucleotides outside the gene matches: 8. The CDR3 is CASSPRSAGANTGELFF. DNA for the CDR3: TGTGCCAGCAGCCCTAGGTCAGCGGGGGCGAACACCGGGGAGCTGTTTTTT.

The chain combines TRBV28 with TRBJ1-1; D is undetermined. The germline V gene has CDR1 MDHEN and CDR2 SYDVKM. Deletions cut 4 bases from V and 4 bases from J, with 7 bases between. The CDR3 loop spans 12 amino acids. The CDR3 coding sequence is TGTGCCAGCAGTTGGGCTGGCACTGAAGCTTTCTTT. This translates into CASSWAGTEAFF.

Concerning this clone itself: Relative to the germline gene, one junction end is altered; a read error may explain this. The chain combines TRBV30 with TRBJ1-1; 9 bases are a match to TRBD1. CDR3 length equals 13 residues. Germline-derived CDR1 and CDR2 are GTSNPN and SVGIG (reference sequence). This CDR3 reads CAWRVQGARKKGF. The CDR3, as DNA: TGTGCCTGGAGGGTACAGGGGGCAAGGAAAAAAGGATTT.

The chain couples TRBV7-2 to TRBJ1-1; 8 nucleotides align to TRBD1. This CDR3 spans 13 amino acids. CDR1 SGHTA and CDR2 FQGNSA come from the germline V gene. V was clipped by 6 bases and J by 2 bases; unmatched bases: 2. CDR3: CASRDRGNTEAFF. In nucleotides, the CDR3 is TGTGCCAGCAGAGACAGGGGAAACACTGAAGCTTTCTTT.

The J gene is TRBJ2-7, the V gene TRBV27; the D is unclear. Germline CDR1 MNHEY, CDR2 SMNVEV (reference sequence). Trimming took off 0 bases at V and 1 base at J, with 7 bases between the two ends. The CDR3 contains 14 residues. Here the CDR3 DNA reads TGTGCCAGCAGTTTATCGCCAGGTTCCTACGAGCAGTACTTC. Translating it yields CASSLSPGSYEQYF.